Sequencing of this TCR beta chain was carried out in a study of blood T cells in healthy people across ages. Study overall: Using template switching, researchers captured about one barcoded beta molecule for each two T cells.

Together with a sample-barcoded 5' primer, a J-beta primer mix was included in a second PCR lasting about 6 to 11 cycles. Samples each returned at least 3 million CDR3-containing paired-end reads. TCRdb reprocessed the 5' RACE reads via MiXCR and lists one record per CDR3 protein. This sample has under 1,000,000 distinct CDR3 sequences, with 36% found just once. Germline V lookup: CDR1 SEHNR, CDR2 FQNEAQ (reference sequence). V lost 0 bases, J lost 4 bases, and 13 bases lay in between. The CDR3 loop spans 16 amino acids. This clonotype has just one count. The chain recombines TRBV7-9 with TRBJ2-1, with a possible D match to TRBD2 (6 bases). The sample consisted of blood. The sequence was obtained from a man between 18 and 29 years old in good health. The CDR3 sequence: CASSLAYVEGYNEQFF. DNA of the CDR3: TGTGCCAGCAGCTTAGCGTATGTGGAGGGATACAATGAGCAGTTCTTC. Complete variable domain (other parts from reference TRBV7-9 and TRBJ2-1): DTGVSQNPRHKITKRGQNVTFRCDPISEHNRLYWYRQTLGQGPEFLTYFQNEAQLEKSRLLSDRFSAERPKGSFSTLEIQRTEQGDSAMYLCASSLAYVEGYNEQFFGPGTRLTVL.